These T cell receptor beta chains were read from a single sample in a study of regulatory T cells in long-lasting Graves disease. Using its own MiXCR run on the multiplex PCR reads, TCRdb lists one record per CDR3 protein. Among about 430,000 distinct CDR3 sequences listed, around a fifth were seen once. The sample was peripheral blood mononuclear cells (PBMCs), taken when the disease was refractory, from a patient treated with antithyroid drugs. These receptors all stem from a female donor with Graves disease. Each CDR3 is given with its conserved first and last residue. The order of the fields is clone size, D gene, V gene, J gene, CDR3 DNA, CDR3 protein. The D gene is left open where the match is weak. Not every row has a clone size; where given, it reads once, few, many or a size class.

clone size: -
D gene: -
V gene: TRBV5-8
J gene: TRBJ2-5
CDR3 DNA: TGTGCCAGCAGTCTAGCAGGGTTTGGCGAGACCCAGTACTTC
CDR3 protein: CASSLAGFGETQYF

clone size: few
D gene: -
V gene: TRBV20-1
J gene: TRBJ2-5
CDR3 DNA: TGCAGTGCTAGAGAGCCGGGACGGCCAGCGGAGACCCAGTACTTC
CDR3 protein: CSAREPGRPAETQYF

clone size: many
D gene: -
V gene: TRBV28
J gene: TRBJ2-5
CDR3 DNA: TGTGCCAGCAGTTTAGGCCATGCAGGGGCCCAGTACTTC
CDR3 protein: CASSLGHAGAQYF

clone size: -
D gene: -
V gene: TRBV20-1
J gene: TRBJ2-7
CDR3 DNA: TGCAGTGCTATGAGGGGGGGTCGGTCCTACGAGCAGTACTTC
CDR3 protein: CSAMRGGRSYEQYF

clone size: many
D gene: -
V gene: TRBV6-2/TRBV6-3
J gene: TRBJ1-6
CDR3 DNA: TGTGCCAGCAGTTACGGTCAGGGATCACCCCTCCACTTT
CDR3 protein: CASSYGQGSPLHF

clone size: -
D gene: -
V gene: TRBV20-1
J gene: TRBJ1-1
CDR3 DNA: TGCAGTGCGAAAGGCACAGAGAACACTGAAGCTTTCTTT
CDR3 protein: CSAKGTENTEAFF

clone size: many
D gene: -
V gene: TRBV28
J gene: TRBJ2-7
CDR3 DNA: TGTGCCAGCAGTCCGCTTCTGGGATGGCTAGGTAACTGGGACTTC
CDR3 protein: CASSPLLGWLGNWDF

clone size: -
D gene: -
V gene: TRBV12-3/TRBV12-4
J gene: TRBJ1-1
CDR3 DNA: TGTGCCGGCAGTTTAGATGGACCGGGCACTGAAGCTTTCTTT
CDR3 protein: CAGSLDGPGTEAFF

clone size: -
D gene: -
V gene: TRBV30
J gene: TRBJ2-7
CDR3 DNA: TGTGCCTGGAGCCCCACAGGGCTTTCCTACGAGCAGTACTTC
CDR3 protein: CAWSPTGLSYEQYF

clone size: many
D gene: -
V gene: TRBV28
J gene: TRBJ1-1
CDR3 DNA: TGTGCCAGCAGTTTGGCAGGGGTGATCACTGAAGCTTTCTTT
CDR3 protein: CASSLAGVITEAFF

clone size: few
D gene: TRBD2
V gene: TRBV20-1
J gene: TRBJ2-2
CDR3 DNA: TGCAGTGCTAGCATAGCGGGAGTTGCCACCGGGGAGCTGTTTTTT
CDR3 protein: CSASIAGVATGELFF

clone size: many
D gene: TRBD2
V gene: TRBV6-5
J gene: TRBJ2-2
CDR3 DNA: TGTGCCAGCAGTTACTCGGCGGGGGACCTTCCCGGGGAGCTGTTTTTT
CDR3 protein: CASSYSAGDLPGELFF

clone size: -
D gene: TRBD1
V gene: TRBV18
J gene: TRBJ2-7
CDR3 DNA: TGTGCCAGCTCATCGGGACAGCCAGCCTACGAGCAGTACTTC
CDR3 protein: CASSSGQPAYEQYF

clone size: many
D gene: -
V gene: TRBV28
J gene: TRBJ1-6
CDR3 DNA: TGTGCCAGCTACTTGCCAGACGCGGGGCCCCTCCACTTT
CDR3 protein: CASYLPDAGPLHF

clone size: many
D gene: TRBD1
V gene: TRBV28
J gene: TRBJ1-3
CDR3 DNA: TGTGCCAGCAGACCCGGGACAGCCTCTGGAAACACCATATATTTT
CDR3 protein: CASRPGTASGNTIYF

clone size: -
D gene: TRBD2
V gene: TRBV15
J gene: TRBJ2-2
CDR3 DNA: TGTGCCACCAGCAGAGATCCTGGACTAGCAGCCGGGGAGCTGTTTTTT
CDR3 protein: CATSRDPGLAAGELFF

clone size: -
D gene: -
V gene: TRBV3-1
J gene: TRBJ1-5
CDR3 DNA: TGTGCCAGCAGCCAAGATAGCATCAATCAGCCCCAGCATTTT
CDR3 protein: CASSQDSINQPQHF

clone size: -
D gene: TRBD2
V gene: TRBV7-8
J gene: TRBJ2-5
CDR3 DNA: TGTGCCAGCAGCTGTTTCACTAGCGGGAGTCAGACCCAGTACTTC
CDR3 protein: CASSCFTSGSQTQYF

clone size: many
D gene: TRBD1
V gene: TRBV11-2
J gene: TRBJ1-2
CDR3 DNA: TGTGCCAGCAGCGCGCCAAGGACAGGCTTATATGGCTACACCTTC
CDR3 protein: CASSAPRTGLYGYTF

clone size: few
D gene: -
V gene: TRBV5-1
J gene: TRBJ2-5
CDR3 DNA: TGCGCCAGCAGCTCCAACGGCCCCCAGGAGACCCAGTACTTC
CDR3 protein: CASSSNGPQETQYF

clone size: many
D gene: -
V gene: TRBV20-1
J gene: TRBJ2-5
CDR3 DNA: TGCAGTGCTAGAGCGCTGAAAGAGACCCAGTACTTC
CDR3 protein: CSARALKETQYF

clone size: -
D gene: -
V gene: TRBV5-6
J gene: TRBJ2-4
CDR3 DNA: TGTGCCAGCAGCTTGGGATCAATGTGGATAGCCAAAAACATTCAGTACTTC
CDR3 protein: CASSLGSMWIAKNIQYF

clone size: many
D gene: -
V gene: TRBV3-1
J gene: TRBJ1-4
CDR3 DNA: TGTGCCAGCAGCCAAGGGACAGCTACAAATGAAAAACTGTTTTTT
CDR3 protein: CASSQGTATNEKLFF

clone size: many
D gene: TRBD2
V gene: TRBV7-3
J gene: TRBJ2-2
CDR3 DNA: TGTGCCAGCAGCTTACGTCCCACTAGCGGGGGTACCGGGGAGCTGTTTTTT
CDR3 protein: CASSLRPTSGGTGELFF

clone size: once
D gene: -
V gene: TRBV28
J gene: TRBJ2-7
CDR3 DNA: TGTGCCAGCAGTTTAGGCGCGGGTGACGAGCAGTACTTC
CDR3 protein: CASSLGAGDEQYF

clone size: -
D gene: -
V gene: TRBV5-5
J gene: TRBJ2-7
CDR3 DNA: TGTGCCAGCAGCCTTCGCTTTAGCGTCTCCTACGAGCAGTACTTC
CDR3 protein: CASSLRFSVSYEQYF

clone size: few
D gene: TRBD2
V gene: TRBV6-1
J gene: TRBJ2-5
CDR3 DNA: TGTGCCAGCAGTCGAAGCGGGAGGCTCCAAGAGACCCAGTACTTC
CDR3 protein: CASSRSGRLQETQYF

clone size: -
D gene: -
V gene: TRBV27
J gene: TRBJ1-2
CDR3 DNA: TGTGCAAGCAGTTTAAAGGGGAGTGACTATGGCTACACCTTC
CDR3 protein: CASSLKGSDYGYTF

clone size: few
D gene: -
V gene: TRBV18
J gene: TRBJ2-7
CDR3 DNA: TGTGCCAGCTCACGAGCTAGCGATGTCACCGAGCAGTACTTC
CDR3 protein: CASSRASDVTEQYF

clone size: -
D gene: -
V gene: TRBV30
J gene: TRBJ1-2
CDR3 DNA: TGTGCCTGGAGTCCCGGGGCGGACTATGGCTACACCTTC
CDR3 protein: CAWSPGADYGYTF

clone size: many
D gene: TRBD1
V gene: TRBV5-1
J gene: TRBJ1-4
CDR3 DNA: TGCGCCAGCAGCTCGGGACAGCTTACAACTAATGAAAAACTGTTTTTT
CDR3 protein: CASSSGQLTTNEKLFF

clone size: many
D gene: -
V gene: TRBV2
J gene: TRBJ1-4
CDR3 DNA: TGTGCCAGCAGTGGGGGCAGGGGTAGTGAAAAACTGTTTTTT
CDR3 protein: CASSGGRGSEKLFF

clone size: -
D gene: -
V gene: TRBV4-1
J gene: TRBJ1-5
CDR3 DNA: TGCGCCAGCAGCCAAGACCGGCCTTATAGCAATCAGCCCCAGCATTTT
CDR3 protein: CASSQDRPYSNQPQHF

clone size: few
D gene: -
V gene: TRBV29-1
J gene: TRBJ1-1
CDR3 DNA: TGCAGCGTTGGGGCCCTGGAAGCTTTCTTT
CDR3 protein: CSVGALEAFF

clone size: many
D gene: -
V gene: TRBV20-1
J gene: TRBJ2-7
CDR3 DNA: TGCAGTGCTCTTTATGAGCCTACCTACGAGCAGTACTTC
CDR3 protein: CSALYEPTYEQYF

clone size: few
D gene: -
V gene: TRBV5-1
J gene: TRBJ2-7
CDR3 DNA: TGCGCCAGCAGCGGGAGGCGGGCAGGGGCTGGCTACGAGCAGTACTTC
CDR3 protein: CASSGRRAGAGYEQYF

clone size: many
D gene: TRBD1
V gene: TRBV6-1
J gene: TRBJ1-1
CDR3 DNA: TGTGCCAGCAGACACAGGGGCTACACTGAAGCTTTCTTT
CDR3 protein: CASRHRGYTEAFF

clone size: few
D gene: -
V gene: TRBV20-1
J gene: TRBJ2-2
CDR3 DNA: TGCAGTGCTAGTTGGGAGGCCGGGGAGCTGTTTTTT
CDR3 protein: CSASWEAGELFF

clone size: many
D gene: TRBD2
V gene: TRBV7-2
J gene: TRBJ2-7
CDR3 DNA: TGTGCCAGCAGCTTAGCCCCTAGCGGGAGTTACGAGCAGTACTTC
CDR3 protein: CASSLAPSGSYEQYF

clone size: many
D gene: -
V gene: TRBV7-9
J gene: TRBJ2-7
CDR3 DNA: TGTGCCAGCAGCCCAGGGTATCGATCGTCCTACGAGCAGTACTTC
CDR3 protein: CASSPGYRSSYEQYF

clone size: -
D gene: -
V gene: TRBV4-2
J gene: TRBJ2-7
CDR3 DNA: TGTGCCAGCAGCCAAGATAGGGATTTAAGCTCCTACGAGCAGTACTTC
CDR3 protein: CASSQDRDLSSYEQYF

clone size: many
D gene: -
V gene: TRBV10-3
J gene: TRBJ2-2
CDR3 DNA: TGTGCCATCACGAGGGGAGACACCGGGGAGCTGTTTTTT
CDR3 protein: CAITRGDTGELFF

clone size: -
D gene: TRBD2
V gene: TRBV12-3/TRBV12-4
J gene: TRBJ2-1
CDR3 DNA: TGTGCCAGCACTTCCCTTAGGACTAGCGGGGGACGCTCCTACAATGAGCAGTTCTTC
CDR3 protein: CASTSLRTSGGRSYNEQFF

clone size: -
D gene: TRBD1
V gene: TRBV7-9
J gene: TRBJ1-2
CDR3 DNA: TGTGCCAGCAGATCGACAGGGCACTATGGCTACACCTTC
CDR3 protein: CASRSTGHYGYTF

clone size: many
D gene: TRBD2
V gene: TRBV12-3/TRBV12-4
J gene: TRBJ2-5
CDR3 DNA: TGTGCCAGCCGGCGGGAGGGCCTCCAAGAGACCCAGTACTTC
CDR3 protein: CASRREGLQETQYF

clone size: many
D gene: -
V gene: TRBV19
J gene: TRBJ1-1
CDR3 DNA: TGTGCCAGTAGTGTTAGCTTGAACACTGAAGCTTTCTTT
CDR3 protein: CASSVSLNTEAFF

clone size: few
D gene: -
V gene: TRBV27
J gene: TRBJ2-1
CDR3 DNA: TGTGCCAGCAGTTTCAGCGGATTCAATGAGCAGTTCTTC
CDR3 protein: CASSFSGFNEQFF

clone size: once
D gene: -
V gene: TRBV7-9
J gene: TRBJ1-4
CDR3 DNA: TGTGCCAGCAGCTTCGTCGGGGATTATGAAAAACTGTTTTTT
CDR3 protein: CASSFVGDYEKLFF